These T cell receptor beta chains were read from a single sample in a study of PD-1 blockade in classical Hodgkin lymphoma. Assay: immunoSEQ multiplex PCR; the TCRdb copy retains only in-frame clones and omits some. The data show just under 100,000 clones, 80% to 85% seen once. Sequences were derived from peripheral blood mononuclear cells (PBMCs), sampled at baseline. These receptors all come from a human donor with classical Hodgkin lymphoma. Both conserved end residues are part of each CDR3. D genes are given only for firm matches. Size is stated for part of the rows, as once, few or many counts, or as a class when the clone is expanded.

d_call j_call clone_size cdr3_length v_call cdr3_aa cdr3_nt
. TRBJ2-1 . 12 TRBV5-6 CASSSSETEQFF TGTGCCAGCAGCTCCTCGGAGACTGAGCAGTTCTTC
. TRBJ1-2 . 14 TRBV19 CASSPRWTEGGYTF TGTGCCAGTAGCCCCCGGTGGACAGAAGGGGGCTACACCTTC
. TRBJ1-2 . 16 TRBV19 CASSRGPESTTYGYTF TGTGCCAGTAGTAGGGGGCCAGAATCAACAACTTATGGCTACACCTTC
TRBD1 TRBJ2-3 . 13 TRBV28 CASRQGLWDTQYF TGTGCCAGTCGACAGGGGCTGTGGGATACGCAGTATTTT
. TRBJ2-7 . 13 TRBV7-3 CASSPGSGAEQYF TGTGCCAGCAGCCCTGGGAGTGGCGCCGAGCAGTACTTC
. TRBJ2-5 . 14 TRBV7-3 CASSLTGGEETQYF TGTGCCAGCAGCTTAACGGGGGGTGAAGAGACCCAGTACTTC
. TRBJ1-5 . 16 TRBV28 CASSSPPGSGGQPQHF TGTGCCAGCAGTTCACCCCCGGGGTCGGGGGGACAGCCCCAGCATTTT
TRBD2 TRBJ2-5 few 19 TRBV5-1 CASSHGKGLAGGNQETQYF TGCGCCAGCAGCCACGGCAAGGGACTAGCGGGAGGAAACCAAGAGACCCAGTACTTC
. TRBJ2-5 . 16 TRBV7-9 CASSSGAGGRQETQYF TGTGCCAGCAGTTCCGGGGCTGGGGGGCGCCAAGAGACCCAGTACTTC
. TRBJ2-1 . 14 TRBV5-1 CASTPGERYNEQFF TGCGCCAGCACCCCGGGAGAGCGTTACAATGAGCAGTTCTTC
. TRBJ2-3 . 13 TRBV28 CASIGGPTDTQYF TGTGCCAGCATTGGGGGACCCACAGATACGCAGTATTTT
. TRBJ1-5 . 19 TRBV14 CASSPKWTIFCRWHQPQHF TGTGCCAGCAGCCCAAAATGGACAATCTTTTGTAGGTGGCATCAGCCCCAGCATTTT
TRBD2 TRBJ2-1 . 13 TRBV27 CATAGSGNHEQFF TGTGCGACTGCCGGGAGCGGGAACCATGAGCAGTTCTTC
TRBD1 TRBJ1-2 . 14 TRBV18 CASSSGQGNYGYTF TGTGCCAGCTCATCCGGACAGGGCAACTATGGCTACACCTTC
. TRBJ2-7 . 15 TRBV5-4 CASSLGGGVMGEQYF TGTGCCAGCAGCTTGGGCGGCGGCGTAATGGGGGAGCAGTACTTC
. TRBJ2-7 . 15 TRBV19 CASTNHLDPRDEQYF TGTGCCAGTACGAATCACTTAGACCCCCGGGACGAGCAGTACTTC
TRBD2 TRBJ2-1 . 17 TRBV19 CASSPRGGSASYNEQFF TGTGCCAGTAGTCCCCGGGGGGGGAGTGCATCCTACAATGAGCAGTTCTTC
. TRBJ1-4 . 13 TRBV5-1 CASSLGRDEKLFF TGCGCCAGCAGCTTGGGCAGGGATGAAAAACTGTTTTTT
TRBD1 TRBJ1-4 . 15 TRBV28 CASSWTGGTNEKLFF TGTGCCAGCAGTTGGACAGGGGGAACTAATGAAAAACTGTTTTTT
TRBD2 TRBJ2-1 few 15 TRBV6-1 CASRLAGGSYNEQFF TGTGCCAGCCGACTAGCGGGAGGCTCCTACAATGAGCAGTTCTTC
TRBD2 TRBJ2-3 . 15 TRBV29-1 CSVEELAGVWDTQYF TGCAGCGTTGAAGAATTAGCGGGAGTCTGGGATACGCAGTATTTT
. TRBJ2-1 few 15 TRBV18 CASSPETPSGNEQFF TGTGCCAGCTCACCGGAGACACCCTCGGGGAATGAGCAGTTCTTC
. TRBJ1-6 . 11 TRBV5-6 CASSSQSPLHF TGTGCCAGCAGCTCCCAATCACCCCTCCACTTT
. TRBJ1-5 . 15 TRBV28 CASSSRRDSNQPQHF TGTGCCAGCAGTTCCCGACGGGATAGCAATCAGCCCCAGCATTTT
. TRBJ1-5 . 13 TRBV6-1 CASSGQDDQPQHF TGTGCCAGCAGTGGACAGGATGATCAGCCCCAGCATTTT
. TRBJ1-1 . 14 TRBV5-1 CASSSTARNTEAFF TGCGCCAGCAGCTCGACAGCGAGGAACACTGAAGCTTTCTTT
. TRBJ1-4 . 15 TRBV7-6 CASSTLAGENEKLFF TGTGCCAGCAGCACCTTAGCGGGGGAAAATGAAAAACTGTTTTTT
TRBD2 TRBJ2-5 . 16 TRBV9 CASSVRPSGIQETQYF TGTGCCAGCAGCGTACGTCCTAGCGGGATCCAAGAGACCCAGTACTTC
. TRBJ2-7 . 12 TRBV10-3 CAISRQDYEQYF TGTGCCATCAGCCGACAGGACTACGAGCAGTACTTC
. TRBJ2-1 . 14 TRBV27 CASSFLSEYNEQFF TGTGCCAGCAGTTTTTTATCTGAGTACAATGAGCAGTTCTTC
. TRBJ1-3 . 17 TRBV28 CASSAPGLGDPGNTIYF TGTGCCAGCAGTGCCCCGGGACTAGGGGATCCCGGAAACACCATATATTTT
. TRBJ1-4 . 10 TRBV30 CAWKREKLFF TGTGCCTGGAAGAGAGAAAAACTGTTTTTT
. TRBJ1-1 . 13 TRBV2 CASRTTGKTEAFF TGTGCCAGCAGAACAACAGGGAAAACTGAAGCTTTCTTT
TRBD2 TRBJ2-7 . 17 TRBV10-3 CAISDYRSGRNAYEQYF TGTGCCATCAGTGATTACCGGAGCGGGAGGAACGCCTACGAGCAGTACTTC
TRBD1 TRBJ1-5 . 18 TRBV7-2 CASSLVGGQGAGNQPQHF TGTGCCAGCAGCTTAGTAGGGGGACAGGGAGCCGGCAATCAGCCCCAGCATTTT
TRBD1 TRBJ1-2 . 14 TRBV19 CASSIETGFSGYTF TGTGCCAGTAGTATCGAGACAGGGTTCAGTGGCTACACCTTC
. TRBJ1-1 . 15 TRBV4-2 CASSQDGYGQLEAFF TGTGCCAGCAGCCAAGATGGGTATGGACAGCTTGAAGCTTTCTTT
TRBD2 TRBJ2-1 . 17 TRBV19 CASSFLRGLAANNEQFF TGTGCCAGTAGTTTCCTGCGGGGACTAGCAGCGAACAATGAGCAGTTCTTC
. TRBJ1-2 . 14 TRBV28 CASSFGTETYGYTF TGTGCCAGCAGTTTCGGTACAGAGACTTATGGCTACACCTTC
TRBD2 TRBJ2-5 . 15 TRBV29-1 CSVLPGLATQETQYF TGCAGCGTCCTACCGGGACTAGCGACCCAAGAGACCCAGTACTTC
. TRBJ2-7 once 16 TRBV6-1 CASSALAGTATYEQYF TGTGCCAGCAGTGCCCTCGCCGGGACCGCGACCTACGAGCAGTACTTC
TRBD2 TRBJ2-1 . 17 TRBV6-4 CASSELAGGTLRNEQFF TGTGCCAGCAGTGAACTAGCGGGAGGGACATTGAGGAATGAGCAGTTCTTC
TRBD2 TRBJ2-5 . 15 TRBV19 CASSRASGSLETQYF TGTGCCAGTAGTAGGGCTAGCGGGAGTTTGGAGACCCAGTACTTC
. TRBJ1-3 . 17 TRBV9 CASSVATGFPGGNTIYF TGTGCCAGCAGCGTAGCTACGGGTTTCCCCGGGGGAAACACCATATATTTT
TRBD2 TRBJ2-3 . 14 TRBV5-1 CASQLAGVIDTQYF TGCGCCAGTCAGCTAGCGGGAGTGATAGATACGCAGTATTTT
. TRBJ1-1 . 14 TRBV5-5 CASSLEGRNTEAFF TGTGCCAGCAGCTTGGAAGGGAGGAACACTGAAGCTTTCTTT
. TRBJ1-1 . 14 TRBV7-2 CASSFNNGNTEAFF TGTGCCAGCAGCTTCAACAACGGGAACACTGAAGCTTTCTTT
. TRBJ2-2 . 15 TRBV5-1 CASSSEGRGTGELFF TGCGCCAGCAGCTCCGAGGGGCGGGGCACCGGGGAGCTGTTTTTT
. TRBJ1-5 . 17 TRBV10-3 CAISESGRGGSNQPQHF TGTGCCATCAGTGAGTCAGGGAGGGGAGGGAGCAATCAGCCCCAGCATTTT
. TRBJ2-5 . 9 TRBV27 CARTRTQYF TGTGCCAGGACCAGGACCCAGTACTTC
TRBD2 TRBJ2-3 . 18 TRBV4-2 CASSQRSGMREYADTQYF TGTGCCAGCAGCCAAAGGAGCGGGATGCGGGAGTATGCAGATACGCAGTATTTT
TRBD2 TRBJ2-5 . 17 TRBV7-6 CASSLLRTSGAQETQYF TGTGCCAGCAGCTTGCTTCGGACTAGCGGGGCCCAAGAGACCCAGTACTTC
. TRBJ2-3 few 16 TRBV27 CASSPRRAERTDTQYF TGTGCCAGCAGCCCCAGACGGGCGGAGCGCACAGATACGCAGTATTTT
. TRBJ2-1 . 13 TRBV29-1 CSVSLARWNEQFF TGCAGCGTGAGCCTAGCGAGGTGGAATGAGCAGTTCTTC
. TRBJ1-4 . 14 TRBV10-3 CAISERGSNEKLFF TGTGCCATCAGTGAACGGGGGAGTAATGAAAAACTGTTTTTT
. TRBJ2-1 . 16 TRBV6-4 CASSDTISSAYNEQFF TGTGCCAGCAGTGACACCATTAGTTCCGCCTACAATGAGCAGTTCTTC